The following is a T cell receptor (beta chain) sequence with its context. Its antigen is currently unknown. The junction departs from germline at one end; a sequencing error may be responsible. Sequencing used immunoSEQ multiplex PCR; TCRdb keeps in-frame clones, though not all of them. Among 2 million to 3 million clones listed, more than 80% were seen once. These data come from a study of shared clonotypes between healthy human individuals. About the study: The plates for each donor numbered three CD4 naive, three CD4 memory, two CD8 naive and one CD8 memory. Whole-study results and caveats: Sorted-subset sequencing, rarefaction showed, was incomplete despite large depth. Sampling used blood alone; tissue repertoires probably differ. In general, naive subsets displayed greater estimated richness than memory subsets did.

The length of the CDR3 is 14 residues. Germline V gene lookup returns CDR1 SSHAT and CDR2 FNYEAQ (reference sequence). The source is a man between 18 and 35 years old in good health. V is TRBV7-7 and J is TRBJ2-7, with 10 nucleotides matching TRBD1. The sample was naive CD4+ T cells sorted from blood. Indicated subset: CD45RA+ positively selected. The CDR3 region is CASSKLGQGNEQYF. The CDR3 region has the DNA TGTGCTAGCAGCAAGCTGGGACAGGGGAACGAGCAGTACTTC.